This is a list of T cell receptor beta chains from one sample in a study of metastatic and nonmetastatic thyroid tumors. MiXCR was used by TCRdb to re-call the PCR reads. The table lists under 35,000 clones, 25% of them singletons. Sequencing input: blood. Every receptor here comes from a female donor with papillary thyroid cancer or a benign thyroid nodule (not recorded which). Some clones in this sample may be carry-over from other donors' samples. Both conserved end residues are part of each CDR3. A D gene is named only where the DNA matches it firmly. Clone size appears in some rows only: once, few, many, or a class for an expanded clone.

j_gene: TRBJ2-1; abundance: many; d_gene: NA; v_gene: TRBV9; len: 14; CDR3aa: CASSVGGGYNEQFF; CDR3nt: TGTGCCAGCAGCGTAGGAGGAGGGTACAATGAGCAGTTCTTC
j_gene: TRBJ1-5; abundance: many; d_gene: NA; v_gene: TRBV7-6; len: 15; CDR3aa: CASSLLTGRNQPQHF; CDR3nt: TGTGCCAGCAGCTTACTGACAGGCCGAAATCAGCCCCAGCATTTT
j_gene: TRBJ2-1; abundance: many; d_gene: NA; v_gene: TRBV12-5; len: 14; CDR3aa: CASGRSISYNEQFF; CDR3nt: TGTGCTAGTGGTCGTAGCATTTCCTACAATGAGCAGTTCTTC
j_gene: TRBJ1-2; abundance: NA; d_gene: NA; v_gene: TRBV30; len: 14; CDR3aa: CAWSGTFLNYGYTF; CDR3nt: TGTGCCTGGAGTGGAACCTTCCTCAACTATGGCTACACCTTC
j_gene: TRBJ1-1; abundance: many; d_gene: NA; v_gene: TRBV28; len: 12; CDR3aa: CASITLNTEAFF; CDR3nt: TGTGCCAGCATCACTTTGAACACTGAAGCTTTCTTT
j_gene: TRBJ2-3; abundance: NA; d_gene: TRBD2; v_gene: TRBV6-4; len: 15; CDR3aa: CASSSDAGGPDTQYF; CDR3nt: TGTGCCAGCAGTTCCGACGCGGGAGGGCCAGATACGCAGTATTTT
j_gene: TRBJ2-3; abundance: many; d_gene: NA; v_gene: TRBV28; len: 15; CDR3aa: CASSAPRGASDTQYF; CDR3nt: TGTGCCAGCAGTGCCCCCAGGGGCGCCTCTGATACGCAGTATTTT
j_gene: TRBJ1-3; abundance: many; d_gene: NA; v_gene: TRBV20-1; len: 14; CDR3aa: CSAIERTGGNTIYF; CDR3nt: TGCAGTGCTATCGAGAGGACGGGAGGAAACACCATATATTTT
j_gene: TRBJ1-6; abundance: NA; d_gene: NA; v_gene: TRBV2; len: 13; CDR3aa: CASSERDNSPLHF; CDR3nt: TGTGCCAGCAGTGAGAGGGACAATTCACCCCTCCACTTT
j_gene: TRBJ2-1; abundance: many; d_gene: NA; v_gene: TRBV14; len: 13; CDR3aa: CASSHAAALEQFF; CDR3nt: TGTGCCAGCAGCCACGCCGCCGCTCTTGAGCAGTTCTTC
j_gene: TRBJ2-7; abundance: once; d_gene: TRBD1; v_gene: TRBV2; len: 16; CDR3aa: CASSEAVYRGLGQQYF; CDR3nt: TGTGCCAGCAGTGAAGCGGTTTACAGGGGCTTAGGGCAGCAGTACTTC
j_gene: TRBJ1-1; abundance: NA; d_gene: NA; v_gene: TRBV6-1; len: 14; CDR3aa: CASSDLALATEAFF; CDR3nt: TGTGCCAGCAGTGACCTGGCGTTGGCCACTGAAGCTTTCTTT
j_gene: TRBJ1-2; abundance: NA; d_gene: TRBD1; v_gene: TRBV30; len: 14; CDR3aa: CAWSFRDRGYGYTF; CDR3nt: TGTGCCTGGAGTTTTAGAGACAGGGGCTATGGCTACACCTTC
j_gene: TRBJ2-5; abundance: many; d_gene: NA; v_gene: TRBV7-2; len: 14; CDR3aa: CASSLPGLPLTQYF; CDR3nt: TGTGCCAGCAGCTTACCCGGGCTGCCCTTGACCCAGTACTTC
j_gene: TRBJ1-6; abundance: many; d_gene: TRBD1; v_gene: TRBV5-1; len: 14; CDR3aa: CASSRGQAGSPLHF; CDR3nt: TGCGCCAGCAGCAGGGGACAGGCCGGGTCACCCCTCCACTTT
j_gene: TRBJ1-4; abundance: many; d_gene: NA; v_gene: TRBV6-7; len: 13; CDR3aa: CAPPVATNEKLFF; CDR3nt: TGTGCCCCCCCAGTTGCAACTAATGAAAAACTGTTTTTT
j_gene: TRBJ2-2; abundance: many; d_gene: TRBD1; v_gene: TRBV27; len: 16; CDR3aa: CATLSRDRGITGELFF; CDR3nt: TGTGCCACCTTATCCCGGGACAGGGGCATCACCGGGGAGCTGTTTTTT
j_gene: TRBJ1-2; abundance: many; d_gene: NA; v_gene: TRBV27; len: 15; CDR3aa: CASSPAGGSAYGYTF; CDR3nt: TGTGCCAGCAGTCCGGCGGGCGGGTCCGCCTATGGCTACACCTTC
j_gene: TRBJ1-3; abundance: NA; d_gene: NA; v_gene: TRBV6-1; len: 15; CDR3aa: CAGSEFLGTRNTIYF; CDR3nt: TGTGCCGGCAGTGAATTTCTGGGAACGAGAAACACCATATATTTT
j_gene: TRBJ1-2; abundance: NA; d_gene: NA; v_gene: TRBV5-1; len: 14; CDR3aa: CASSGAQGVYGYTF; CDR3nt: TGCGCCAGCAGCGGCGCGCAGGGAGTCTATGGCTACACCTTC
j_gene: TRBJ1-2; abundance: many; d_gene: TRBD1; v_gene: TRBV4-3; len: 17; CDR3aa: CASSQNPRGGQNYGYTF; CDR3nt: TGCGCCAGCAGCCAGAACCCCCGTGGGGGACAGAACTATGGCTACACCTTC
j_gene: TRBJ2-7; abundance: many; d_gene: TRBD2; v_gene: TRBV7-2; len: 13; CDR3aa: CASSLGLAREQYF; CDR3nt: TGTGCCAGCAGCTTAGGACTAGCCCGCGAGCAGTACTTC
j_gene: TRBJ1-2; abundance: medium-sized; d_gene: TRBD1; v_gene: TRBV19; len: 17; CDR3aa: CASSIDHETGKRNGYTF; CDR3nt: TGTGCCAGTAGTATAGATCACGAGACAGGGAAGCGGAATGGCTACACCTTC
j_gene: TRBJ2-3; abundance: many; d_gene: TRBD1; v_gene: TRBV20-1; len: 12; CDR3aa: CSETHRGDTQYF; CDR3nt: TGCAGTGAAACACACAGGGGAGATACGCAGTATTTT
j_gene: TRBJ1-2; abundance: NA; d_gene: NA; v_gene: TRBV6-1; len: 14; CDR3aa: CASSGSSGAYGYTF; CDR3nt: TGTGCCAGCAGTGGTTCGTCAGGGGCCTATGGCTACACCTTC
j_gene: TRBJ2-7; abundance: few; d_gene: NA; v_gene: TRBV28; len: 14; CDR3aa: CASSLFPGSYEQYF; CDR3nt: TGTGCCAGCAGTTTATTCCCAGGGAGCTACGAGCAGTACTTC
j_gene: TRBJ1-1; abundance: few; d_gene: TRBD1; v_gene: TRBV6-1; len: 12; CDR3aa: CASSSGGTEAFF; CDR3nt: TGTGCCAGCAGCTCAGGGGGCACTGAAGCTTTCTTT
j_gene: TRBJ1-3; abundance: many; d_gene: NA; v_gene: TRBV28; len: 12; CDR3aa: CASSLTGNTIYF; CDR3nt: TGTGCCAGCAGTTTAACTGGAAACACCATATATTTT
j_gene: TRBJ2-3; abundance: many; d_gene: NA; v_gene: TRBV10-1; len: 14; CDR3aa: CASSVGGPGDTQYF; CDR3nt: TGCGCCAGCAGTGTTGGAGGGCCGGGAGATACGCAGTATTTT
j_gene: TRBJ1-2; abundance: NA; d_gene: NA; v_gene: TRBV6-2/TRBV6-3; len: 12; CDR3aa: CASSPGGYGHTF; CDR3nt: TGTGCCAGCAGTCCCGGGGGCTATGGCCACACCTTC
j_gene: TRBJ2-7; abundance: many; d_gene: TRBD2; v_gene: TRBV7-6; len: 17; CDR3aa: CASSLGSGLAMGYEQYF; CDR3nt: TGTGCCAGCAGCTTAGGCTCGGGACTAGCGATGGGCTACGAGCAGTACTTC
j_gene: TRBJ1-2; abundance: many; d_gene: NA; v_gene: TRBV5-8; len: 13; CDR3aa: CATYRVVPYGYTF; CDR3nt: TGTGCCACTTACAGGGTTGTGCCCTATGGCTACACCTTC
j_gene: TRBJ2-7; abundance: many; d_gene: TRBD2; v_gene: TRBV7-8; len: 15; CDR3aa: CASSLGGLAVYEQYF; CDR3nt: TGTGCCAGCAGCTTAGGGGGACTAGCGGTGTACGAGCAGTACTTC
j_gene: TRBJ2-4; abundance: many; d_gene: NA; v_gene: TRBV12-3/TRBV12-4; len: 16; CDR3aa: CASSAAIRLAKNIQYF; CDR3nt: TGTGCCAGCAGTGCCGCCATTCGGCTAGCCAAAAACATTCAGTACTTC
j_gene: TRBJ1-1; abundance: few; d_gene: NA; v_gene: TRBV2; len: 15; CDR3aa: CASSVDRPSNTEAFF; CDR3nt: TGTGCCAGCAGTGTGGACAGACCCTCGAACACTGAAGCTTTCTTT
j_gene: TRBJ1-3; abundance: NA; d_gene: NA; v_gene: TRBV5-6; len: 14; CDR3aa: CASSLGLSGNTIYF; CDR3nt: TGTGCCAGCAGCTTGGGGCTCTCTGGAAACACCATATATTTT
j_gene: TRBJ1-2; abundance: many; d_gene: TRBD1; v_gene: TRBV12-3/TRBV12-4; len: 15; CDR3aa: CASSLDLQGNYGYTF; CDR3nt: TGTGCCAGCAGTTTAGACCTACAGGGGAACTATGGCTACACCTTC
j_gene: TRBJ2-1; abundance: many; d_gene: NA; v_gene: TRBV30; len: 13; CDR3aa: CAWSAPGMAGQFF; CDR3nt: TGTGCCTGGAGTGCCCCCGGAATGGCGGGGCAGTTCTTC
j_gene: TRBJ2-3; abundance: many; d_gene: NA; v_gene: TRBV25-1; len: 16; CDR3aa: CASSEEGTVYTDTQYF; CDR3nt: TGTGCCAGCAGTGAGGAGGGGACGGTCTACACAGATACGCAGTATTTT
j_gene: TRBJ2-5; abundance: many; d_gene: TRBD1; v_gene: TRBV9; len: 17; CDR3aa: CASSPWDRDRGQETQYF; CDR3nt: TGTGCCAGCAGCCCCTGGGACCGGGACAGGGGGCAGGAGACCCAGTACTTC
j_gene: TRBJ2-1; abundance: NA; d_gene: TRBD2; v_gene: TRBV12-5; len: 19; CDR3aa: CASGLSPLGSGSPHNEQFF; CDR3nt: TGTGCTAGTGGTTTGTCCCCCCTGGGTAGCGGGAGTCCCCACAATGAGCAGTTCTTC
j_gene: TRBJ2-3; abundance: many; d_gene: NA; v_gene: TRBV5-1; len: 15; CDR3aa: CASSPMEGARDTQYF; CDR3nt: TGCGCCAGCAGCCCGATGGAGGGGGCGAGGGATACGCAGTATTTT
j_gene: TRBJ2-3; abundance: few; d_gene: TRBD1; v_gene: TRBV6-6; len: 13; CDR3aa: CASSYSDGTGALF; CDR3nt: TGTGCCAGCAGTTACTCTGACGGGACAGGGGCCCTTTTT
j_gene: TRBJ2-3; abundance: many; d_gene: NA; v_gene: TRBV6-1; len: 13; CDR3aa: CASRDREADTQYF; CDR3nt: TGTGCCAGCCGAGACAGGGAGGCAGATACGCAGTATTTT
j_gene: TRBJ2-5; abundance: few; d_gene: TRBD1; v_gene: TRBV2; len: 15; CDR3aa: CASSSKTGGEETQYF; CDR3nt: TGTGCCAGCAGTTCAAAGACAGGGGGCGAAGAGACCCAGTACTTC
j_gene: TRBJ2-2; abundance: NA; d_gene: NA; v_gene: TRBV20-1; len: 12; CDR3aa: CSATGVRWELFF; CDR3nt: TGCAGTGCTACAGGGGTCCGCTGGGAGCTGTTTTTT
j_gene: TRBJ1-1; abundance: many; d_gene: TRBD1; v_gene: TRBV12-3/TRBV12-4; len: 14; CDR3aa: CASSRGQGNTEAFF; CDR3nt: TGTGCCAGCAGCCGGGGACAGGGGAACACTGAAGCTTTCTTT
j_gene: TRBJ1-2; abundance: few; d_gene: TRBD1; v_gene: TRBV12-3/TRBV12-4; len: 13; CDR3aa: CASIPGGGHGYTF; CDR3nt: TGTGCCAGCATCCCAGGGGGCGGTCATGGCTACACCTTC
j_gene: TRBJ2-1; abundance: many; d_gene: NA; v_gene: TRBV11-3; len: 14; CDR3aa: CASSLDHQFNEQFF; CDR3nt: TGTGCCAGCAGCTTGGACCACCAATTCAATGAGCAGTTCTTC
j_gene: TRBJ2-1; abundance: many; d_gene: TRBD2; v_gene: TRBV18; len: 15; CDR3aa: CASSPGRGVHNEQFF; CDR3nt: TGTGCCAGCTCACCAGGGAGGGGCGTTCACAATGAGCAGTTCTTC
j_gene: TRBJ2-7; abundance: many; d_gene: NA; v_gene: TRBV20-1; len: 12; CDR3aa: CSAPETAWEQYF; CDR3nt: TGCAGTGCTCCCGAGACGGCCTGGGAGCAGTACTTC
j_gene: TRBJ2-2; abundance: few; d_gene: TRBD2; v_gene: TRBV7-2; len: 15; CDR3aa: CAGTSGRVDTGELFF; CDR3nt: TGTGCCGGCACTAGCGGGAGGGTGGACACCGGGGAGCTGTTTTTT
j_gene: TRBJ2-7; abundance: NA; d_gene: NA; v_gene: TRBV9; len: 14; CDR3aa: CASSVGRGSYEQYF; CDR3nt: TGTGCCAGCAGCGTAGGGAGGGGATCCTACGAGCAGTACTTC
j_gene: TRBJ2-3; abundance: NA; d_gene: NA; v_gene: TRBV5-1; len: 14; CDR3aa: CASSTGLSPDTQYF; CDR3nt: TGCGCCAGCAGCACGGGACTCTCCCCAGATACGCAGTATTTT
j_gene: TRBJ1-5; abundance: NA; d_gene: NA; v_gene: TRBV4-2; len: 15; CDR3aa: CASSTGNSPDGPQHF; CDR3nt: TGTGCCAGCAGCACTGGAAACAGTCCTGATGGGCCCCAGCATTTT
j_gene: TRBJ1-1; abundance: NA; d_gene: TRBD1; v_gene: TRBV3-1; len: 14; CDR3aa: CASTDTGGNTEAFF; CDR3nt: TGTGCCAGCACCGATACAGGGGGGAACACTGAAGCTTTCTTT
j_gene: TRBJ1-1; abundance: NA; d_gene: NA; v_gene: TRBV6-1; len: 16; CDR3aa: CASTPGGAGEGTEAFF; CDR3nt: TGTGCCAGCACCCCGGGGGGGGCAGGGGAGGGCACTGAAGCTTTCTTT